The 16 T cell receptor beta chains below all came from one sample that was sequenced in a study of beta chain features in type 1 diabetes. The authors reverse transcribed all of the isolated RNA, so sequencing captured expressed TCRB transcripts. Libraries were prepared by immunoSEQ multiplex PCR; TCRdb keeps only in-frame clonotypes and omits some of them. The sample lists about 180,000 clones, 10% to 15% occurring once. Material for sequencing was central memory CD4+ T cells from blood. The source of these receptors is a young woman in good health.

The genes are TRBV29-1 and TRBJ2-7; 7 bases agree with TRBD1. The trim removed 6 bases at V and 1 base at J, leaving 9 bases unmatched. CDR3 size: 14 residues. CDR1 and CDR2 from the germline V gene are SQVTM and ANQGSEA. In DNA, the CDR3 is TGCAGCGTGCTAACAGGGGCGATGTCCTACGAGCAGTACTTC. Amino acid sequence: CSVLTGAMSYEQYF.

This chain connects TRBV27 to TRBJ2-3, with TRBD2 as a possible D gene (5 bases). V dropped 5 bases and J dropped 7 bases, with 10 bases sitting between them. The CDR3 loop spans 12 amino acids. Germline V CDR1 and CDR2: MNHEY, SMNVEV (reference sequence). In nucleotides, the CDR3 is TGTGCCAGCAGTACGGGATCCCATACGCAGTATTTT. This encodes CASSTGSHTQYF.

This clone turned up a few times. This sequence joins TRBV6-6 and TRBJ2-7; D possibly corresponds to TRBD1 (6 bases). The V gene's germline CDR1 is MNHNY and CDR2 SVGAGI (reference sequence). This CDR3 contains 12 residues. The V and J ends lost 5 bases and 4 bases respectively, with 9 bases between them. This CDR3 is CASSPTGYEQYF. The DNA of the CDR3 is TGTGCCAGCAGTCCCACAGGGTACGAGCAGTACTTC.

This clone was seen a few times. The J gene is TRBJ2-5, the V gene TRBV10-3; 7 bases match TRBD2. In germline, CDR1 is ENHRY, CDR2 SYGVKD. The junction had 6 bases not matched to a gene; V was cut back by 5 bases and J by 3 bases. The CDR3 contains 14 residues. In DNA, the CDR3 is TGTGCCATCAGTAACCACCGGGGGGAAGAGACCCAGTACTTC. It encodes CAISNHRGEETQYF.

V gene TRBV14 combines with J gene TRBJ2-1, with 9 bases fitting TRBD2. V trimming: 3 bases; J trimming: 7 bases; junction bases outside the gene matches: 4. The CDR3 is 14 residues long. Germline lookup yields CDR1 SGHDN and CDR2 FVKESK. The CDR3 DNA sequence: TGTGCCAGCAGCCACGTAAGCGGGAGGAATGAGCAGTTCTTC. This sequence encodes CASSHVSGRNEQFF.

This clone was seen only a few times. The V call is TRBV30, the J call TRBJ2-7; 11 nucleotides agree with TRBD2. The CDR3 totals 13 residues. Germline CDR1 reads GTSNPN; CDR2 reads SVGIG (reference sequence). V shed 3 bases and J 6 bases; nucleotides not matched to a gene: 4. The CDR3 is CAWRLAGVSEQYF. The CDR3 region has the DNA TGTGCCTGGAGACTAGCGGGAGTCTCCGAGCAGTACTTC.

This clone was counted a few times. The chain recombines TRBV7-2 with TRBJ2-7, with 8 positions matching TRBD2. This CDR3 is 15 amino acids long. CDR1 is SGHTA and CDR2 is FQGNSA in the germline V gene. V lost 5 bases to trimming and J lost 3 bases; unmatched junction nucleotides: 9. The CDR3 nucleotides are TGTGCCAGCAGCCCCCCGGGACTAGGGGTCTACGAGCAGTACTTC. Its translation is CASSPPGLGVYEQYF.

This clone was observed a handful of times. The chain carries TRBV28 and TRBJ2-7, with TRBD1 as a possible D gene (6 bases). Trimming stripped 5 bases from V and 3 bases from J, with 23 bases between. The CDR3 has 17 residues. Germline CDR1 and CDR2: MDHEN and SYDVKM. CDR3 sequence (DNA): TGTGCCAGCAGTCCTCTATCCCAAAAACGGACAGACTACGAGCAGTACTTC. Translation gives CASSPLSQKRTDYEQYF.

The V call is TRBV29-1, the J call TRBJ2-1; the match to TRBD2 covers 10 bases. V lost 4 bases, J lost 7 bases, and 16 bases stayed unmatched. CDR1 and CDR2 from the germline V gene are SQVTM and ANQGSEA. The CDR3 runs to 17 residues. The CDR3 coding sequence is TGCAGCGTTGTGCGGGTGTTTAGCAGCGGGAGGGGAAATGAGCAGTTCTTC. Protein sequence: CSVVRVFSSGRGNEQFF.

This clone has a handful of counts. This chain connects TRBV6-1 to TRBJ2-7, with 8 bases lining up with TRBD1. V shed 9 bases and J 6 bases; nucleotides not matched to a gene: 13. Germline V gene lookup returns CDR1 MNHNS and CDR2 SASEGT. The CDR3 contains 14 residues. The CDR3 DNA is TGTGCCAGTGATCCCGCCGGACAGGGCCGCGAGCAGTACTTC. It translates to CASDPAGQGREQYF.

CDR3 sequence reads: CASRQTIQGPYEQYF. CDR3 in DNA: TGTGCCAGCAGACAAACAATACAGGGTCCCTACGAGCAGTACTTC. The chain has TRBV2 and TRBJ2-7; the D gene is possibly TRBD1 (6 bases). V was shortened by 6 bases and J by 2 bases, with 17 bases between the two germline ends. The CDR3 has 15 residues. Germline CDR1 is SNHLY and CDR2 is FYNNEI.

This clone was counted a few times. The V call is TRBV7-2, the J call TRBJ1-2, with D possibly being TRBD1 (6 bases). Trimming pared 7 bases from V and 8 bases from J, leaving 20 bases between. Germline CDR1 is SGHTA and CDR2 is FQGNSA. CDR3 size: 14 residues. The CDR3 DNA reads TGTGCCAGCATCGATGGACAGCAAACGGGCGGCTACACCTTC. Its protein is CASIDGQQTGGYTF.

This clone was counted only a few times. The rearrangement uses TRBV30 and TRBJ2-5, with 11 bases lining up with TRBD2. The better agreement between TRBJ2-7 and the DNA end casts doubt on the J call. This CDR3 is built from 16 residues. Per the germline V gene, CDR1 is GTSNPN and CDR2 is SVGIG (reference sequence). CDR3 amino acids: CASTGGTSGTPYEQYF. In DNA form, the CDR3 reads TGTGCCTCGACGGGTGGGACTAGCGGAACACCCTACGAGCAGTACTTC.

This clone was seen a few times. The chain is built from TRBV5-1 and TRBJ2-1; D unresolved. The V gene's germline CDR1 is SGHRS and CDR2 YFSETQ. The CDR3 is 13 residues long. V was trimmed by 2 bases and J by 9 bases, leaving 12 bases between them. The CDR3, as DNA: TGCGCCAGCAGCTTAAGAGAAGAGATTGAGCAGTTCTTC. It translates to CASSLREEIEQFF.

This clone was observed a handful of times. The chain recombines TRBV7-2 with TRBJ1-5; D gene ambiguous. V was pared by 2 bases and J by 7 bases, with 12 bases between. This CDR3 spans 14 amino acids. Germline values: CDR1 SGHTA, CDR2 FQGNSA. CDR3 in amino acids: CASSLTGIRQPQHF. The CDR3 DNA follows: TGTGCCAGCAGCTTAACGGGGATTCGACAGCCCCAGCATTTT.

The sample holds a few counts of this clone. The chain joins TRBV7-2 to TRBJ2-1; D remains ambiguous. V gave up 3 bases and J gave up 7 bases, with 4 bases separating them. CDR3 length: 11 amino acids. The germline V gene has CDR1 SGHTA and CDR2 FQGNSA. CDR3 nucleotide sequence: TGTGCCAGCAGCTTTAGTAATGAGCAGTTCTTC. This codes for CASSFSNEQFF.